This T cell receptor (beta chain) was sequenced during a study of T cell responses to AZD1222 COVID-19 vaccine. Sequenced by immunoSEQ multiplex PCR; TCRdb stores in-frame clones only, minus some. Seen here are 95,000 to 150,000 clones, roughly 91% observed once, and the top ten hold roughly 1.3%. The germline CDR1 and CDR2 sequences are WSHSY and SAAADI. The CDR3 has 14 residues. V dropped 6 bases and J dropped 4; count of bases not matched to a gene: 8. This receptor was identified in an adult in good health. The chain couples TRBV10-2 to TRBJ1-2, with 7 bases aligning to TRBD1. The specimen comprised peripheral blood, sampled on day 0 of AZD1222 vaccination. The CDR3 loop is CASRSGTAGYGYTF. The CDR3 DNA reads TGCGCCAGCAGGTCCGGGACAGCCGGCTATGGCTACACCTTC.